This T cell receptor (beta chain) was captured by sequencing in a study of OX40 agonist ivuxolimab in advanced cancers. Study background: The drug used for patients, ivuxolimab, was an agonistic anti-OX40 (CD134) antibody. Participants, approximately 83% male, averaged roughly 59 years of age, ranging from 23 to 79.

Baseline was the first blood sampling point, followed by cycle 4 day 1 and cycle 7 day 1. Generated by immunoSEQ multiplex PCR, the TCRdb table keeps only in-frame clones and is missing some. The data hold approximately 94,000 clones, with 92% observed a single time. The clonotype originates from an adult with an advanced solid tumor such as melanoma, head and neck, liver or kidney cancer. The sample was CD4+ or CD8+ T cells sorted from blood, taken in a trial of the OX40 agonist ivuxolimab.

In DNA, the CDR3 is TGCGCCAGCAGCCCCCACATCGGCGCCTACAATGAGCAGTTCTTC. Encoded protein: CASSPHIGAYNEQFF. The chain employs TRBV5-1 and TRBJ2-1; unclear D gene. The CDR3 totals 15 residues. Germline values: CDR1 SGHRS, CDR2 YFSETQ. V was shortened by 4 bases and J by 2 bases, with 13 bases between the two germline ends.